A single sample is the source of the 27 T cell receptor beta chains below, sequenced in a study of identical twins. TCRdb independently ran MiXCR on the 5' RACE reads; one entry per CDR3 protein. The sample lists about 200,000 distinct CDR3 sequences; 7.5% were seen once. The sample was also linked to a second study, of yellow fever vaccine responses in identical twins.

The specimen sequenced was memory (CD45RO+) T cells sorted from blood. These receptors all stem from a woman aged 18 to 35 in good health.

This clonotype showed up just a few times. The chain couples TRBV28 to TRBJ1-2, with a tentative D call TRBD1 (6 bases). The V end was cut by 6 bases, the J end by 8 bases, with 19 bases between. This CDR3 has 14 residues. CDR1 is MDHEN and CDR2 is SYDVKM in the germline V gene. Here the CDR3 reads CASSLVAGDNGYTF. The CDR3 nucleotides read TGTGCCAGCAGCCTCGTAGCCGGGGACAACGGCTACACCTTC.

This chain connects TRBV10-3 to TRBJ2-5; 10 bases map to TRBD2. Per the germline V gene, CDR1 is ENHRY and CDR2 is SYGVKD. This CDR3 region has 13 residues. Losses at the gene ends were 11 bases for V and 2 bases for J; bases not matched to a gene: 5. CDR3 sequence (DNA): TGTGCCTCTACAGCGGGGGGGCAAGAGACCCAGTACTTC. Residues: CASTAGGQETQYF.

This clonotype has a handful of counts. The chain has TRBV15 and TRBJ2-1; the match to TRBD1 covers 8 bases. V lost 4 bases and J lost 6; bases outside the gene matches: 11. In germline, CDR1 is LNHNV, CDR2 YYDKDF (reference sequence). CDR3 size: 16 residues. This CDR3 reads CATSIRSGTGFNEQFF. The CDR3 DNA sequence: TGTGCCACCAGCATCCGCTCCGGGACAGGATTCAATGAGCAGTTCTTC.

CDR3 DNA: TGTGCCAGCAACACCGGGACAGGGGGCTTCGAGACCCAGTACTTC. Its translation is CASNTGTGGFETQYF. The V gene is TRBV6-1, the J gene TRBJ2-5; TRBD1 matches 12 bases. Germline CDR1 is MNHNS and CDR2 is SASEGT. The junction had 8 bases not matched to a gene; V was cut back by 7 bases and J by 5 bases. The CDR3 sequence is 15 residues long.

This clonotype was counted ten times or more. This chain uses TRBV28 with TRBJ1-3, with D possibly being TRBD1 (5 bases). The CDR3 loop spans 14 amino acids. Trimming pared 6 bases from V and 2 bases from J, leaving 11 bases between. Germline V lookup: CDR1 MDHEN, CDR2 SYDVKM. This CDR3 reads CASRTAAAGNTIYF. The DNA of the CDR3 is TGTGCCAGCAGGACAGCGGCGGCTGGAAACACCATATATTTT. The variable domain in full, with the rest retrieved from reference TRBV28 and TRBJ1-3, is DVKVTQSSRYLVKRTGEKVFLECVQDMDHENMFWYRQDPGLGLRLIYFSYDVKMKEKGDIPEGYSVSREKKERFSLILESASTNQTSMYLCASRTAAAGNTIYFGEGSWLTVV.

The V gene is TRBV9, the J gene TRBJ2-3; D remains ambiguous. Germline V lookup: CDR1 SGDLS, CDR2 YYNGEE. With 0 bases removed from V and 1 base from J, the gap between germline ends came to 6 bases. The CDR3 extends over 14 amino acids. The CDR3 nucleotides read TGTGCCAGCAGCGTAGTGACCGGCACAGATACGCAGTATTTT. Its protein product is CASSVVTGTDTQYF.

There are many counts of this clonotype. CDR3 bases: TGTGCCACCAGCAGAGATCGTGGTCGGGGGGGGTACACAGATACGCAGTATTTT. Protein product: CATSRDRGRGGYTDTQYF. V gene TRBV15 combines with J gene TRBJ2-3, with TRBD2 matching 8 bases. The CDR3 spans 18 residues. Trimming removed 0 bases from V and 2 bases from J; junction bases left unmatched: 10. CDR1 is LNHNV, CDR2 YYDKDF, per germline (reference sequence).

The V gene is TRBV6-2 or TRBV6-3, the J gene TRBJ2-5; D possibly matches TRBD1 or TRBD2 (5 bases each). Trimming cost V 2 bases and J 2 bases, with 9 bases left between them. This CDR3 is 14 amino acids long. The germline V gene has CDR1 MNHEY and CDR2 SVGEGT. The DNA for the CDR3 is TGTGCCAGCAGTTACCGGGACCCTCAAGAGACCCAGTACTTC. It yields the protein CASSYRDPQETQYF.

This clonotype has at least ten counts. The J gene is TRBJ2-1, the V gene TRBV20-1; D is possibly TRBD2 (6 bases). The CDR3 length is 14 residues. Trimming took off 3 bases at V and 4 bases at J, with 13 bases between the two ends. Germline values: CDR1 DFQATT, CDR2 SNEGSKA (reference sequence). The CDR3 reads CSASRMTRYNEQFF. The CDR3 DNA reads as TGCAGTGCTAGCAGGATGACTAGATACAATGAGCAGTTCTTC.

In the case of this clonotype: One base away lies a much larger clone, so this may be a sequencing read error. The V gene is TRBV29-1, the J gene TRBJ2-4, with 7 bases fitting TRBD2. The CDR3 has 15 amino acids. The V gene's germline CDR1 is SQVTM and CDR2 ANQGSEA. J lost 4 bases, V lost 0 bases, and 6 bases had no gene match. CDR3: CSVEDLAGVKNIQYF. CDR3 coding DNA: TGCAGCGTTGAAGATCTTGCGGGGGTGAAAAACATTCAGTACTTC.

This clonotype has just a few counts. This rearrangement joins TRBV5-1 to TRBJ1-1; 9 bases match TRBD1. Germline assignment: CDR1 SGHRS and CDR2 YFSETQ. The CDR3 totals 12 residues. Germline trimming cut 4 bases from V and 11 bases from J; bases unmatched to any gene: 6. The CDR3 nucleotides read TGCGCCAGCAGCCCCCGGACAGGGGCCGCTTTCTTT. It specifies CASSPRTGAAFF.

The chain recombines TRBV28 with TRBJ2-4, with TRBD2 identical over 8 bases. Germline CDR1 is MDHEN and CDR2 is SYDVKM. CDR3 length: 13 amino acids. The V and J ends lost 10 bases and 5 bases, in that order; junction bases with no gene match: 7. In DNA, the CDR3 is TGTGCCACAACCGCGGGGGGTCAAAACATTCAGTACTTC. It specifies CATTAGGQNIQYF.

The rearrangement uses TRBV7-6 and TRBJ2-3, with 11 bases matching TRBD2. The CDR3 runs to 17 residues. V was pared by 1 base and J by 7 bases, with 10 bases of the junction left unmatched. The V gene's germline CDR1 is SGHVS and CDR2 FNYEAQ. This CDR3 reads CASSLVPPSGGPHTQYF. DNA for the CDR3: TGTGCCAGCAGCTTAGTGCCCCCTAGCGGGGGGCCTCATACGCAGTATTTT.

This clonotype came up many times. CDR3 residues: CASSDSYTGELFF. CDR3 in DNA: TGTGCCAGCAGTGACTCCTACACCGGGGAGCTGTTTTTT. V and J are TRBV6-4 and TRBJ2-2; no clear D gene. Germline CDR1 MRHNA, CDR2 SNTAGT. This CDR3 is built from 13 residues. Trimming removed 0 bases at V and 3 bases at J, with 2 bases between.

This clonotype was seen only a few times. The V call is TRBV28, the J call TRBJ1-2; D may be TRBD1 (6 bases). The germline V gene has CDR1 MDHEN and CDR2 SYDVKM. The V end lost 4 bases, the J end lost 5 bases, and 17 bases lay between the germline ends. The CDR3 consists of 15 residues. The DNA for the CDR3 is TGTGCCAGCAGTTCGCCGACAGGCCGGAGGTATGGCTACACCTTC. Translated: CASSSPTGRRYGYTF.

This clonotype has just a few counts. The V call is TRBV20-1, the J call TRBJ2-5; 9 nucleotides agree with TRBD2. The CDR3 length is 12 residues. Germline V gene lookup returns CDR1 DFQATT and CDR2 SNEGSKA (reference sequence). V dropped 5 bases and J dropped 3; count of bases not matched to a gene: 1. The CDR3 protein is CSAVAGEETQYF. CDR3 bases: TGCAGTGCTGTAGCGGGAGAAGAGACCCAGTACTTC.

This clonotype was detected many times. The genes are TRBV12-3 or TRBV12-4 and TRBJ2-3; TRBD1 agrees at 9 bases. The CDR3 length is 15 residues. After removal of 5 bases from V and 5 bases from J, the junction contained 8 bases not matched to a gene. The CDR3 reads CASSEQGALGDTQYF. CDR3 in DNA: TGTGCCAGCAGTGAACAGGGGGCGTTGGGAGATACGCAGTATTTT.

CDR3 coding DNA: TGTGCCAGCAGCTTAGCGGTGGCGAGGGGGAGGTCCCAAGAGACCCAGTACTTC. Its translation is CASSLAVARGRSQETQYF. V and J are TRBV11-1 and TRBJ2-5; D may correspond to TRBD1 or TRBD2 (6 bases each). Germline lookup yields CDR1 SGHAT and CDR2 FQDESV (reference sequence). This CDR3 comprises 18 residues. The germline V and J ends were trimmed by 0 bases and 1 base, with 18 bases remaining between them. Looking up the rest from reference TRBV11-1 and TRBJ2-5 gives the full variable domain: EAEVAQSPRYKITEKSQAVAFWCDPISGHATLYWYRQILGQGPELLVQFQDESVVDDSQLPKDRFSAERLKGVDSTLKIQPAELGDSAMYLCASSLAVARGRSQETQYFGPGTRLLVL.

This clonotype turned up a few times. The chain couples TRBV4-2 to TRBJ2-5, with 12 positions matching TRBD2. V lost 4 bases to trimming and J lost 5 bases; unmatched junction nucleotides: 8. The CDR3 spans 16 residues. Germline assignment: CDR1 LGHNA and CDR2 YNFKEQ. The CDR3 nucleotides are TGTGCCAGCAGCCCAGGACTAGCGGGGCTCTCCGAGACCCAGTACTTC. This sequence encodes CASSPGLAGLSETQYF.

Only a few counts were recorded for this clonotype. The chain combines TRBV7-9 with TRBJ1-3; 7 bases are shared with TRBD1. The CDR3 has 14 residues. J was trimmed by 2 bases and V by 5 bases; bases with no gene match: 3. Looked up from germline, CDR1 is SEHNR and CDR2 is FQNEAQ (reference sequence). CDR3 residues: CASSPDRPGNTIYF. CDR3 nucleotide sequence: TGTGCCAGCAGCCCGGACAGGCCTGGAAACACCATATATTTT. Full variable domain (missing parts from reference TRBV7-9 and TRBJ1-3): DTGVSQNPRHKITKRGQNVTFRCDPISEHNRLYWYRQTLGQGPEFLTYFQNEAQLEKSRLLSDRFSAERPKGSFSTLEIQRTEQGDSAMYLCASSPDRPGNTIYFGEGSWLTVV.

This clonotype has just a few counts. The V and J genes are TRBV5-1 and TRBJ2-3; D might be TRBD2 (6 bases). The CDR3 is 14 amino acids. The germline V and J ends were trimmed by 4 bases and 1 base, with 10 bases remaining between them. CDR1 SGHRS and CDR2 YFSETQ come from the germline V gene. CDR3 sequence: CASSRSSGTDTQYF. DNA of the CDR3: TGCGCCAGCAGCCGATCTAGCGGCACAGATACGCAGTATTTT.

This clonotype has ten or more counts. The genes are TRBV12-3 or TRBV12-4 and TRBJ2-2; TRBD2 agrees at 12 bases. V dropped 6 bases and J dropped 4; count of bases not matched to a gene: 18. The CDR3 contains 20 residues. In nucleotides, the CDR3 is TGTGCCAGCAGGGGCGGACGGGCTAGCGGGGGGGCCGAGGGCACCGGGGAGCTGTTTTTT. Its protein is CASRGGRASGGAEGTGELFF.

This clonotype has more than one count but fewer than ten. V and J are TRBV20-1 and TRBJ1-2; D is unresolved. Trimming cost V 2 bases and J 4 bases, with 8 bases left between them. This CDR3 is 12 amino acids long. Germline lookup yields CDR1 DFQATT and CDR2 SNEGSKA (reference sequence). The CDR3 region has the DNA TGCAGTGCTAGAATTTCAACCTATGGCTACACCTTC. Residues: CSARISTYGYTF.

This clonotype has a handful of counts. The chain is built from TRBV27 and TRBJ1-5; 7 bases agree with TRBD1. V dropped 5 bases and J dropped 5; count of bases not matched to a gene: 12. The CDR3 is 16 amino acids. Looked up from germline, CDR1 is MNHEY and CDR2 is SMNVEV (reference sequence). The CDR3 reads CASSQKSGQNYQPQHF. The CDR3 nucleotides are TGTGCCAGCAGTCAGAAATCGGGACAGAATTATCAGCCCCAGCATTTT.

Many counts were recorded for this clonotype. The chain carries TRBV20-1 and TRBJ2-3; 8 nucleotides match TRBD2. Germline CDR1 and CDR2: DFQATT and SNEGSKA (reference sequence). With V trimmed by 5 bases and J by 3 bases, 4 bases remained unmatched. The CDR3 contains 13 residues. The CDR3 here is CSAELAETDTQYF. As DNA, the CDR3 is TGCAGTGCTGAACTAGCGGAAACAGATACGCAGTATTTT.

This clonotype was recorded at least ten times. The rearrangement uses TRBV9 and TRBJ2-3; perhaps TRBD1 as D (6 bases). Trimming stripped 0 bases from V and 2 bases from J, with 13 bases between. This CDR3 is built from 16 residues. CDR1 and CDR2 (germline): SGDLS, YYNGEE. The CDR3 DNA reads TGTGCCAGCAGCGTAGGAGGGGGACCCCCCACAGATACGCAGTATTTT. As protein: CASSVGGGPPTDTQYF. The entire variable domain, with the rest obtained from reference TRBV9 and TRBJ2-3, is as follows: DSGVTQTPKHLITATGQRVTLRCSPRSGDLSVYWYQQSLDQGLQFLIQYYNGEERAKGNILERFSAQQFPDLHSELNLSSLELGDSALYFCASSVGGGPPTDTQYFGPGTRLTVL.

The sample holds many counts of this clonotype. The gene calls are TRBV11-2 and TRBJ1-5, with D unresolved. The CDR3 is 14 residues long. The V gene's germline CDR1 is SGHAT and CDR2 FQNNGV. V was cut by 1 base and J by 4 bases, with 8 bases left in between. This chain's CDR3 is CASSLGGPNQPQHF. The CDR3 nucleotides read TGTGCCAGCAGCTTAGGTGGTCCGAATCAGCCCCAGCATTTT.